Below are 27 T cell receptor beta chains sequenced from a single sample in a study of OX40 agonist ivuxolimab in advanced cancers. Only in-frame clones appear in the TCRdb table, and some are missing; sequencing was by immunoSEQ multiplex PCR. The data show around 60,000 clones, 79% seen once. The material was CD4+ or CD8+ T cells sorted from blood, obtained in a trial of the OX40 agonist ivuxolimab. The receptors come from an adult with an advanced solid tumor such as melanoma, head and neck, liver or kidney cancer.

This sequence joins TRBV15 and TRBJ2-1, with D possibly TRBD1 on 6 matching bases. The length of the CDR3 is 17 residues. Germline V gene lookup returns CDR1 LNHNV and CDR2 YYDKDF (reference sequence). The V gene lost 0 bases and the J gene lost 7 bases, with 19 bases spanning the gap. Here the CDR3 DNA reads TGTGCCACCAGCAGAGATAAAGAAACAGGGTTTGGGAATGAGCAGTTCTTC. It encodes CATSRDKETGFGNEQFF.

This clone has only a few counts. The V call is TRBV7-2, the J call TRBJ1-2; maybe TRBD1 (5 bases). V dropped 3 bases and J dropped 11 bases, with 13 bases sitting between them. Per germline, CDR1 SGHTA and CDR2 FQGNSA. The CDR3 is 12 residues long. This CDR3 reads CASSFPVGGYTF. CDR3 DNA sequence: TGTGCCAGCAGCTTCCCTGTTGGGGGGTACACCTTC.

The chain uses TRBV7-9 and TRBJ2-7; 9 bases match TRBD1. Germline values: CDR1 SEHNR, CDR2 FQNEAQ (reference sequence). Losses at the gene ends were 5 bases for V and 6 bases for J; bases not matched to a gene: 8. The CDR3 spans 14 residues. The CDR3 DNA reads as TGTGCCAGCAGCCCAAGCGGGGACAGGGTCGAGCAGTACTTC. Translated, it gives CASSPSGDRVEQYF.

This chain uses TRBV27 with TRBJ2-7; 8 bases fit TRBD1. The CDR3 spans 13 residues. V shed 7 bases, J shed 4 bases, and the junction held 6 bases outside the gene matches. CDR1 and CDR2 from the germline V gene are MNHEY and SMNVEV (reference sequence). The CDR3 is CASTRQGSYEQYF. DNA of the CDR3: TGTGCCAGCACGCGACAGGGGTCGTACGAGCAGTACTTC.

The V gene is TRBV7-3, the J gene TRBJ2-2, with TRBD2 as a possible D gene (6 bases). The CDR3 runs to 15 residues. V shed 3 bases and J shed 1 base, with 9 bases lying between them. Germline V gives CDR1 SGHTA, CDR2 FQGTGA. The CDR3, as DNA: TGTGCCAGCAGCTTCCGCGGGGTGAACACCGGGGAGCTGTTTTTT. It is translated as CASSFRGVNTGELFF. Full variable domain (rest looked up from reference TRBV7-3 and TRBJ2-2): GAGVSQTPSNKVTEKGKYVELRCDPISGHTALYWYRQSLGQGPEFLIYFQGTGAADDSGLPNDRFFAVRPEGSVSTLKIQRTERGDSAVYLCASSFRGVNTGELFFGEGSRLTVL.

This clone was seen a handful of times. The chain is built from TRBV19 and TRBJ1-5; TRBD1 matches 9 bases. CDR1 is LNHDA, CDR2 SQIVND, per germline (reference sequence). Trimming took 4 bases from V and 6 from J; bases not matched to a gene: 13. This CDR3 has 17 amino acids. The chain's CDR3 is CASSRGEGQGYLQPQHF. CDR3 coding DNA: TGTGCCAGTAGTAGGGGTGAGGGACAGGGTTATCTTCAGCCCCAGCATTTT. Full variable domain (outside the CDR3, taken from reference TRBV19 and TRBJ1-5): DGGITQSPKYLFRKEGQNVTLSCEQNLNHDAMYWYRQDPGQGLRLIYYSQIVNDFQKGDIAEGYSVSREKKESFPLTVTSAQKNPTAFYLCASSRGEGQGYLQPQHFGDGTRLSIL.

V usage is TRBV5-4 and J usage is TRBJ1-1, with a weak D call TRBD1 (6 bases). Germline V gene lookup returns CDR1 SGHNT and CDR2 YYREEE (reference sequence). The CDR3 consists of 14 residues. V was pared by 2 bases and J by 2 bases, with 10 bases between. The CDR3 region has the DNA TGTGCCAGCAGCTTCTGGACAGATAACACTGAAGCTTTCTTT. It translates to CASSFWTDNTEAFF.

This chain joins TRBV19 and TRBJ1-4; D uncertain. The CDR3 sequence is 14 residues long. V lost 6 bases, J lost 8 bases, and 16 bases lay in between. CDR1 is LNHDA and CDR2 is SQIVND in the germline V gene (reference sequence). The CDR3 sequence is CASRGGGRKEKLFF. CDR3 nucleotide sequence: TGTGCCAGTAGGGGAGGAGGGAGAAAGGAAAAACTGTTTTTT.

This clone was recorded only once. The rearrangement uses TRBV4-3 and TRBJ1-2; TRBD1 might be the D (5 bases). The CDR3 contains 15 residues. The V end was cut by 2 bases, the J end by 8 bases, with 18 bases between. In germline, CDR1 is LGHNA, CDR2 YSLEER. The CDR3 sequence is CASSQWGFGGDGYTF. The CDR3 region has the DNA TGCGCCAGCAGCCAATGGGGTTTCGGGGGAGACGGCTACACCTTC.

This clone has a handful of counts. The J gene is TRBJ1-3, the V gene TRBV7-9; D call uncertain. The CDR3 runs 14 residues. Deletions cut 10 bases from V and 1 base from J, with 14 bases between. CDR1 is SEHNR, CDR2 FQNEAQ, per germline (reference sequence). Here the CDR3 DNA reads TGTGCCACTACGGACGGACGATCTGGAAACACCATATATTTT. Protein sequence: CATTDGRSGNTIYF.

The chain links TRBV4-3 to TRBJ2-7; TRBD2 matches 11 bases. Unmatched junction bases numbered 1, after V lost 2 bases and J lost 4 bases. Germline V gives CDR1 LGHNA, CDR2 YSLEER. The CDR3 covers 14 residues. The CDR3 spells CASSQLAGGYEQYF. The DNA of the CDR3 is TGCGCCAGCAGCCAACTAGCGGGAGGTTACGAGCAGTACTTC.

The V gene is TRBV11-2, the J gene TRBJ2-2; D perhaps matches TRBD2 (5 bases). Per germline, CDR1 SGHAT and CDR2 FQNNGV. There are 13 residues in the CDR3. V was pared by 1 base and J by 7 bases, with 7 bases between. As DNA, the CDR3 is TGTGCCAGCAGCTTAGGGACTGTCGGGGAGCTGTTTTTT. This sequence encodes CASSLGTVGELFF.

The V and J genes are TRBV4-3 and TRBJ1-1; perhaps TRBD1 as D (5 bases). Trimming took 1 base from V and 5 from J, leaving 17 bases between them. Germline CDR1 is LGHNA and CDR2 is YSLEER. This CDR3 is 16 amino acids long. The CDR3 protein is CASSQGVFEGLTEAFF. The CDR3 DNA reads TGCGCCAGCAGCCAAGGGGTATTCGAGGGGTTGACTGAAGCTTTCTTT.

About this clone itself: This specimen includes other DNA sequences encoding the same CDR3. CDR3 protein: CASSHRTGGYYGYTF. The CDR3 DNA follows: TGTGCCAGTAGTCATCGGACAGGGGGGTACTATGGCTACACCTTC. The J gene is TRBJ1-2, the V gene TRBV19; TRBD1 matches at 10 bases. Germline V lookup: CDR1 LNHDA, CDR2 SQIVND (reference sequence). This CDR3 has 15 residues. After removal of 5 bases from V and 3 bases from J, the junction contained 6 bases not matched to a gene.

V and J are TRBV11-3 and TRBJ2-5; possibly TRBD2 for D (6 bases). Per the germline V gene, CDR1 is SGHNT and CDR2 is YENEEA. The ends were cut back, 5 bases at V and 1 base at J, with 11 bases in the middle. The CDR3 extends over 14 amino acids. The CDR3 bases are TGTGCCAGCAGCCCCGGGACTGCCCAAGAGACCCAGTACTTC. This codes for CASSPGTAQETQYF.

The CDR3: CASSDLQSHNEQFF. CDR3 sequence (DNA): TGTGCCAGCAGTGATCTTCAGAGCCACAATGAGCAGTTCTTC. The chain joins TRBV2 to TRBJ2-1, with D unresolved. Trimming removed 3 bases at V and 5 bases at J, with 11 bases between. Germline CDR1 and CDR2: SNHLY and FYNNEI. CDR3 length: 14 residues.

This chain uses TRBV7-9 with TRBJ2-5, with D hard to call. The CDR3 consists of 13 residues. V lost 5 bases and J lost 3, with 10 bases in between. Germline V gene data show CDR1 as SEHNR and CDR2 as FQNEAQ (reference sequence). The CDR3 region has the DNA TGTGCCAGCAGCGTGGCAGGCAAAGAGACCCAGTACTTC. Translation: CASSVAGKETQYF. Full variable domain (remainder filled in from reference TRBV7-9 and TRBJ2-5): DTGVSQNPRHKITKRGQNVTFRCDPISEHNRLYWYRQTLGQGPEFLTYFQNEAQLEKSRLLSDRFSAERPKGSFSTLEIQRTEQGDSAMYLCASSVAGKETQYFGPGTRLLVL.

The V call is TRBV7-2, the J call TRBJ2-3, with 8 bases matching TRBD2. The ends lost 4 bases at V and 1 base at J; junction bases unmatched: 4. Germline V CDR1 and CDR2: SGHTA, FQGNSA. The CDR3 is 15 residues long. CDR3 bases: TGTGCCAGCAGCTCCCCTAGCGGGCGCACAGATACGCAGTATTTT. Translated, it gives CASSSPSGRTDTQYF.

This clone was detected ten times or more. The chain uses TRBV2 and TRBJ2-7; no reliable D call. The germline V gene has CDR1 SNHLY and CDR2 FYNNEI. V was clipped by 7 bases and J by 1 base, with 11 bases between them. The CDR3 extends over 13 amino acids. CDR3 nucleotide sequence: TGTGCCAGCACCCAGACTGATTCCTACGAGCAGTACTTC. Translation gives CASTQTDSYEQYF.

The CDR3 is CASSRIQGQTQYF. The CDR3 DNA reads as TGTGCCAGCAGCCGTATACAGGGCCAGACCCAGTACTTC. The chain recombines TRBV11-3 with TRBJ2-5; maybe TRBD1 (6 bases). The CDR3 is made up of 13 amino acids. V gave up 5 bases and J gave up 6 bases, with 13 bases separating them. Germline V gene lookup returns CDR1 SGHNT and CDR2 YENEEA.

The rearrangement uses TRBV2 and TRBJ2-7; 8 bases line up with TRBD2. This CDR3 spans 12 amino acids. The V gene end was trimmed by 7 bases and the J gene end by 6 bases; junction bases not matched to a gene: 5. Germline V gene lookup returns CDR1 SNHLY and CDR2 FYNNEI. CDR3 loop: CASKGGRSEQYF. Written as DNA, the CDR3 is TGTGCCAGCAAGGGCGGGAGGTCCGAGCAGTACTTC.

The V gene is TRBV27, the J gene TRBJ1-3, with 8 bases identical to TRBD1. This CDR3 contains 15 residues. J gave up 0 bases and V 5 bases, and 3 bases lay outside the gene matches. The germline V gene encodes CDR1 MNHEY and CDR2 SMNVEV (reference sequence). CDR3 in amino acids: CASSVTGGSGNTIYF. The CDR3 region has the DNA TGTGCCAGCAGTGTCACAGGGGGCTCTGGAAACACCATATATTTT.

The chain has TRBV14 and TRBJ2-2, with 8 bases identical to TRBD2. The germline gives CDR1 SGHDN, CDR2 FVKESK. With 6 bases clipped from V and 4 bases from J, the junction kept 7 bases outside the gene matches. This CDR3 comprises 15 residues. CDR3 sequence (DNA): TGTGCCAGCAGTCAACGCGGGGGGCTCACCGGGGAGCTGTTTTTT. It encodes CASSQRGGLTGELFF.

This clone appeared many times. The chain has TRBV27 and TRBJ2-7; TRBD1 matches at 10 bases. CDR1 is MNHEY and CDR2 is SMNVEV in the germline V gene (reference sequence). V lost 5 bases, J lost 3 bases, and 7 bases stayed unmatched. This CDR3 comprises 15 residues. The CDR3 DNA follows: TGTGCCAGCAGTCTCGGGACAGGGGTGAGCTACGAGCAGTACTTC. Encoded protein: CASSLGTGVSYEQYF.

This clone was counted between two and nine times. The rearrangement uses TRBV2 and TRBJ1-5; 9 bases match TRBD1. CDR1 is SNHLY, CDR2 FYNNEI, per germline. The CDR3 is 15 residues long. After removal of 0 bases from V and 9 bases from J, the junction contained 6 bases not matched to a gene. This CDR3 reads CASSEAGQGSMPQHF. CDR3 sequence (DNA): TGTGCCAGCAGTGAAGCGGGACAGGGCTCGATGCCCCAGCATTTT.

The CDR3 sequence is CAISEGQAEAFF. The CDR3 DNA is TGTGCCATCAGTGAAGGACAGGCTGAAGCTTTCTTT. This rearrangement joins TRBV10-3 to TRBJ1-1; 7 bases line up with TRBD1. V was clipped by 3 bases and J by 6 bases; unmatched bases: 1. This CDR3 comprises 12 residues. Looked up from germline, CDR1 is ENHRY and CDR2 is SYGVKD.

The rearrangement links TRBV4-3 to TRBJ1-5; D not resolved. Germline V gene sequence: CDR1 LGHNA, CDR2 YSLEER. The CDR3 has 16 residues. V was clipped by 0 bases and J by 3 bases, with 12 bases between them. Written as DNA, the CDR3 is TGCGCCAGCAGCCAAGAGCGGAACAGTCCCAATCAGCCCCAGCATTTT. Translated, it gives CASSQERNSPNQPQHF.